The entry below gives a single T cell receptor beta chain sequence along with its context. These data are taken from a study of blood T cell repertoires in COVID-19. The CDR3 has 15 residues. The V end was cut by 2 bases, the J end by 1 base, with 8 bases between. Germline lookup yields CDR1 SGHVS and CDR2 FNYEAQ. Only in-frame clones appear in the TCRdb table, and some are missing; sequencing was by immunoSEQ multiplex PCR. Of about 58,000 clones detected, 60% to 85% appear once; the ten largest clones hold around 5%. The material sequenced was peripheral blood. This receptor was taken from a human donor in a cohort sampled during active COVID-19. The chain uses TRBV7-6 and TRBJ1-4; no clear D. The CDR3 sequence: CASSLSTGTNEKLFF. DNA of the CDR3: TGTGCCAGCAGCTTAAGCACGGGAACTAATGAAAAACTGTTTTTT.